This passage covers 17 T cell receptor beta chains from one sample sequenced in a study of long-term antiretroviral therapy in people with HIV. Survey-level immunoSEQ v3.0 assays were run. Sequenced by immunoSEQ multiplex PCR; TCRdb stores in-frame clones only, minus some. This table has about 29,000 clones, nearly 97% appearing once. The sequencing here drew on unsorted PBMCs, taken 5.3 years after starting antiretroviral therapy. These receptors all stem from a man between 25 and 39 years old with HIV.

The chain links TRBV10-1 to TRBJ1-1; a possible D gene is TRBD1 (5 bases). The CDR3 is 13 amino acids. Per the germline V gene, CDR1 is WNHNN and CDR2 is SYGVQD (reference sequence). V was pared by 3 bases and J by 1 base, with 6 bases between. For the CDR3, the DNA is TGCGCCAGCAGTGAACAGGCGAACACTGAAGCTTTCTTT. This codes for CASSEQANTEAFF.

The rearrangement joins TRBV23-1 to TRBJ2-7; D is undetermined. TRBV23-1 is flagged as an ORF with uncertain function. V lost 6 bases and J lost 0, with 21 bases in between. This CDR3 comprises 17 residues. CDR3 nucleotides: TGCGCCAGCAGGCAACAAGAAGCCCAGCGCGGCTCCTACGAGCAGTACTTC. Translating gives CASRQQEAQRGSYEQYF.

CDR3 in amino acids: CASSQYREYFYEQYF. The CDR3 nucleotides read TGTGCCAGCAGCCAATACAGGGAATATTTCTACGAGCAGTACTTC. J is TRBJ2-7 and V is TRBV14, with D perhaps TRBD1 (6 bases). The CDR3 totals 15 residues. Per germline, CDR1 SGHDN and CDR2 FVKESK. Trimming took 2 bases from V and 3 from J, leaving 14 bases between them.

This rearrangement joins TRBV4-1 to TRBJ1-6, with a possible D match to TRBD1 (5 bases). The CDR3 consists of 16 residues. V was pared by 2 bases and J by 3 bases, with 11 bases between. The germline CDR1 and CDR2 sequences are MGHRA and YSYEKL. The CDR3 loop reads CASSQSTDSYNSPLHF. The CDR3 DNA sequence: TGCGCCAGCAGCCAATCGACAGATAGCTATAATTCACCCCTCCACTTT.

The chain combines TRBV7-2 with TRBJ2-7; D is undetermined. Trimming removed 4 bases from V and 1 base from J, with 5 bases in between. This CDR3 contains 12 residues. The germline gives CDR1 SGHTA, CDR2 FQGNSA. The CDR3 is CASSSRSYEQYF. In DNA, the CDR3 is TGTGCCAGCAGCTCCAGGTCCTACGAGCAGTACTTC.

Written as DNA, the CDR3 is TGCGCCAGCAGTCCGACAACGCTTTCTGGAAACACCATATATTTT. It is translated as CASSPTTLSGNTIYF. The J gene is TRBJ1-3, the V gene TRBV10-1; no clear D gene. The CDR3 has 15 amino acids. Germline assignment: CDR1 WNHNN and CDR2 SYGVQD (reference sequence). The V gene lost 5 bases and the J gene lost 1 base, with 12 bases spanning the gap.

The chain is built from TRBV13 and TRBJ2-4; TRBD1 might be the D (5 bases). V lost 7 bases and J lost 0, with 19 bases in between. This CDR3 contains 17 residues. The V gene's germline CDR1 is PRHDT and CDR2 FYEKMQ (reference sequence). The CDR3 here is CASTLWGGLIAKNIQYF. DNA of the CDR3: TGTGCCAGCACCCTCTGGGGCGGCCTTATAGCCAAAAACATTCAGTACTTC.

The chain uses TRBV9 and TRBJ1-3; possibly TRBD1 for D (6 bases). The V gene's germline CDR1 is SGDLS and CDR2 YYNGEE. The CDR3 runs to 15 residues. V was trimmed by 0 bases and J by 4 bases, leaving 11 bases between them. As DNA, the CDR3 is TGTGCCAGCAGCGTAGGGGCAGGGGCGGGAAACACCATATATTTT. Residues: CASSVGAGAGNTIYF.

The chain employs TRBV19 and TRBJ2-7, with a possible D match to TRBD2 (5 bases). Trimming shortened V by 5 bases and J by 4 bases, and 6 bases separated the two germline ends. The germline V gene encodes CDR1 LNHDA and CDR2 SQIVND (reference sequence). The CDR3 sequence is 11 residues long. The CDR3 DNA is TGTGCCAGTAGTGAGGGATACGAGCAGTACTTC. Translated: CASSEGYEQYF.

The chain has TRBV10-3 and TRBJ1-2, with TRBD1 as a possible D gene (5 bases). There are 17 residues in the CDR3. Between the trimmed V and J ends, which lost 11 bases and 0 bases, there was a span of 25 bases. Looked up from germline, CDR1 is ENHRY and CDR2 is SYGVKD. DNA for the CDR3: TGTGCCGGACGGGGGGGAAGTTCCCTACAAGCTAACTATGGCTACACCTTC. It yields the protein CAGRGGSSLQANYGYTF.

This clone has only one observation. The gene calls are TRBV7-9 and TRBJ1-1; D not resolved. This CDR3 region has 14 residues. In germline, CDR1 is SEHNR, CDR2 FQNEAQ (reference sequence). Trimming pared 6 bases from V and 1 base from J, leaving 12 bases between. CDR3 loop: CASSSFKGNTEAFF. The CDR3 DNA reads TGTGCCAGCAGTTCTTTCAAAGGGAACACTGAAGCTTTCTTT.

The CDR3 here is CAIRGGLAEQETQYF. The DNA for the CDR3 is TGTGCCATCAGGGGAGGACTAGCCGAACAAGAGACCCAGTACTTC. The chain joins TRBV10-3 to TRBJ2-5; 8 nucleotides agree with TRBD2. The J segment lost 2 bases and the V segment lost 6 bases, leaving 8 bases of the junction unmatched. Germline V CDR1 and CDR2: ENHRY, SYGVKD. This CDR3 has 15 amino acids.

This chain connects TRBV10-3 to TRBJ2-1; 8 bases map to TRBD2. Germline V gene sequence: CDR1 ENHRY, CDR2 SYGVKD. This CDR3 region has 17 residues. The V segment lost 2 bases and the J segment 8 bases; nucleotides outside the gene matches: 14. In DNA form, the CDR3 reads TGTGCCATCAGTGAGAAAAGCGGGGGTTCGTATGTGGATGAGCAGTTCTTC. It is translated as CAISEKSGGSYVDEQFF.

V and J are TRBV15 and TRBJ1-1; D not resolved. CDR3 size: 13 residues. Per germline, CDR1 LNHNV and CDR2 YYDKDF (reference sequence). V lost 5 bases and J 8 bases, leaving 15 bases between the germline ends. This CDR3 is CATSRPPSAEAFF. For the CDR3, the DNA is TGTGCCACCAGCCGCCCCCCCTCAGCGGAAGCTTTCTTT.

This chain connects TRBV28 to TRBJ2-7, with 7 bases fitting TRBD1. There are 14 residues in the CDR3. J lost 1 base, V lost 4 bases, and 4 bases had no gene match. CDR1 MDHEN and CDR2 SYDVKM come from the germline V gene. DNA of the CDR3: TGTGCCAGCAGTTCAAACAGGGGTTCCTACGAGCAGTACTTC. Translated: CASSSNRGSYEQYF.

The chain couples TRBV11-2 to TRBJ2-6, with D unresolved. The CDR3 runs to 15 residues. V shed 7 bases and J shed 2 bases, with 12 bases lying between them. From germline, CDR1 is SGHAT and CDR2 FQNNGV. CDR3 amino acids: CASNSQETGANVLTF. The CDR3, as DNA: TGTGCCAGCAACTCGCAGGAAACTGGGGCCAACGTCCTGACTTTC.

V and J are TRBV14 and TRBJ2-1, with 9 bases identical to TRBD1. The V gene's germline CDR1 is SGHDN and CDR2 FVKESK. This CDR3 contains 20 residues. V lost 0 bases and J lost 0; bases outside the gene matches: 12. The CDR3 spells CASSQDEGQGPSFSYNEQFF. CDR3 nucleotide sequence: TGTGCCAGCAGCCAAGATGAGGGACAGGGACCCTCCTTCTCCTACAATGAGCAGTTCTTC. Supplemented by reference TRBV14 and TRBJ2-1, the full variable domain reads EAGVTQFPSHSVIEKGQTVTLRCDPISGHDNLYWYRRVMGKEIKFLLHFVKESKQDESGMPNNRFLAERTGGTYSTLKVQPAELEDSGVYFCASSQDEGQGPSFSYNEQFFGPGTRLTVL.